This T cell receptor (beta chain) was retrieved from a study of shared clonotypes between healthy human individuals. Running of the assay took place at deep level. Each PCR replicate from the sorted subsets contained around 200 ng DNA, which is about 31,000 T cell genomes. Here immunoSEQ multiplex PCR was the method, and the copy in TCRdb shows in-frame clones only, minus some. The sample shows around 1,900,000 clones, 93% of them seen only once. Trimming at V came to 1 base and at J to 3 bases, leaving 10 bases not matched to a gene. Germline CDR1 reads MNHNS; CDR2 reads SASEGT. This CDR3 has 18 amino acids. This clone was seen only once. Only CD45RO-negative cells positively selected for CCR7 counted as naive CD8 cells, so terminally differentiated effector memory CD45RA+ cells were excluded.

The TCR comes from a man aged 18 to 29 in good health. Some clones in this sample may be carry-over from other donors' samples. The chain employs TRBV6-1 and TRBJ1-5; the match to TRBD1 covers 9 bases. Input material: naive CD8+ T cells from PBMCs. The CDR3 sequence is CASSEDPGQGTINQPQHF. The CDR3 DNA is TGTGCCAGCAGTGAAGATCCGGGACAGGGTACAATCAATCAGCCCCAGCATTTT.